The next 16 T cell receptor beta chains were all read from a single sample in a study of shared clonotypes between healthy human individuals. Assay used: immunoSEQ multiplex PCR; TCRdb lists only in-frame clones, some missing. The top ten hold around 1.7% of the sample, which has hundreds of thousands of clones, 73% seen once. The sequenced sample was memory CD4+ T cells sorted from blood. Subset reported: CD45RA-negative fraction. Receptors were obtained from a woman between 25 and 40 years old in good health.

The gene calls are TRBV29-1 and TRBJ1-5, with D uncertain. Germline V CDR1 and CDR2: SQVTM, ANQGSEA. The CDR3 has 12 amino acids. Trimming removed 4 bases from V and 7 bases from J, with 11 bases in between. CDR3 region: CSVGDNGQPQHF. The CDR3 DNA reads TGCAGCGTTGGAGACAACGGGCAGCCCCAGCATTTT.

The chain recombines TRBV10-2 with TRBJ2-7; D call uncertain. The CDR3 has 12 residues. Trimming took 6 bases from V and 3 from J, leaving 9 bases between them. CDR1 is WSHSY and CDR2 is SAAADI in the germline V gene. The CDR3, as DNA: TGCGCCAGCAGGGTAGGCAACTACGAGCAGTACTTC. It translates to CASRVGNYEQYF.

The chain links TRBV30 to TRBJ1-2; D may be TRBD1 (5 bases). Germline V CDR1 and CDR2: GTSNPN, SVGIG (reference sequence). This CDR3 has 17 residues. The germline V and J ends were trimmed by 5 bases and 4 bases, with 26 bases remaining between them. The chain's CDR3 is CAWALQHSSLRGYGYTF. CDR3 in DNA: TGTGCCTGGGCTTTACAGCATAGTTCTTTGAGGGGCTATGGCTACACCTTC.

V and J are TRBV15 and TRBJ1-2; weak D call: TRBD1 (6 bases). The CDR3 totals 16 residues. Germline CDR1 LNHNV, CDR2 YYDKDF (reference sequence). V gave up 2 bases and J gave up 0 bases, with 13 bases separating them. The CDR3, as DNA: TGTGCCACCAGCAGAACGGGACGGGGGCCTAACTATGGCTACACCTTC. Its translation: CATSRTGRGPNYGYTF.

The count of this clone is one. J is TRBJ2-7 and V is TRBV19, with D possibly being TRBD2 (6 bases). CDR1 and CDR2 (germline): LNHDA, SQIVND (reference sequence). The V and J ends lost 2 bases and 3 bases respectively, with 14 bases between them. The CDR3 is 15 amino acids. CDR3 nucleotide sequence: TGTGCCAGTAGTATATTGGCTAGCGCAGGCTACGAGCAGTACTTC. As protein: CASSILASAGYEQYF.

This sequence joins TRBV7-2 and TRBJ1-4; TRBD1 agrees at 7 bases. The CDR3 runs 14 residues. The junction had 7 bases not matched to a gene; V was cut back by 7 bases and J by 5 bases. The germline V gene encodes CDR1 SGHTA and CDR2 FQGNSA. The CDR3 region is CASNTGQVNEKLFF. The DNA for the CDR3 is TGTGCCAGCAACACAGGACAGGTCAATGAAAAACTGTTTTTT. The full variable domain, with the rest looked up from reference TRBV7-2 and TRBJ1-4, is GAGVSQSPSNKVTEKGKDVELRCDPISGHTALYWYRQSLGQGLEFLIYFQGNSAPDKSGLPSDRFSAERTGGSVSTLTIQRTQQEDSAVYLCASNTGQVNEKLFFGSGTQLSVL.

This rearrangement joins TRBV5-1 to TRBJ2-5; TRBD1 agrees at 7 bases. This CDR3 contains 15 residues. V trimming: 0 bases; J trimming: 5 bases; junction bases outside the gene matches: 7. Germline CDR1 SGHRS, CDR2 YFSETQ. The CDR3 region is CASSLVGTVVETQYF. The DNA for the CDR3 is TGCGCCAGCAGCTTGGTGGGGACAGTGGTGGAGACCCAGTACTTC.

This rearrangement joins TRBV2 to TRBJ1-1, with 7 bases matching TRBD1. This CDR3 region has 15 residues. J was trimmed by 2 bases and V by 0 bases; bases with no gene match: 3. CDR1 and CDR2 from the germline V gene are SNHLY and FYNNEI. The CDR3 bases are TGTGCCAGCAGTGAAGCACAGGGGTCAAACACTGAAGCTTTCTTT. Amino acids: CASSEAQGSNTEAFF.

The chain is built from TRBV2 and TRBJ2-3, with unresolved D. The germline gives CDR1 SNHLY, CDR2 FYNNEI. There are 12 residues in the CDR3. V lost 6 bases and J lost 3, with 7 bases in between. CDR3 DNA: TGTGCCAGCAGCGCTACGACAGATACGCAGTATTTT. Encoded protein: CASSATTDTQYF.

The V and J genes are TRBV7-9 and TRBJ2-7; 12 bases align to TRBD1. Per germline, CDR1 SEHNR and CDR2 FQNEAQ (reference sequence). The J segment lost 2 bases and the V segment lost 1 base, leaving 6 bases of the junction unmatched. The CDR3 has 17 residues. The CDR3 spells CASSLGEGTGGTYEQYF. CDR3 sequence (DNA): TGTGCCAGCAGCTTAGGTGAGGGGACAGGGGGCACCTACGAGCAGTACTTC. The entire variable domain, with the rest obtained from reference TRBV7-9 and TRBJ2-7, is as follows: DTGVSQNPRHKITKRGQNVTFRCDPISEHNRLYWYRQTLGQGPEFLTYFQNEAQLEKSRLLSDRFSAERPKGSFSTLEIQRTEQGDSAMYLCASSLGEGTGGTYEQYFGPGTRLTVT.

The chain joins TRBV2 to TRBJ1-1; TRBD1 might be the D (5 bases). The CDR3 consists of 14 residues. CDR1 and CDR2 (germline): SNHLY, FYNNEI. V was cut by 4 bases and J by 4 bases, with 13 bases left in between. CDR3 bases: TGTGCCAGCAGTGCTGGGGGTGGAGGCACTGAAGCTTTCTTT. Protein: CASSAGGGGTEAFF.

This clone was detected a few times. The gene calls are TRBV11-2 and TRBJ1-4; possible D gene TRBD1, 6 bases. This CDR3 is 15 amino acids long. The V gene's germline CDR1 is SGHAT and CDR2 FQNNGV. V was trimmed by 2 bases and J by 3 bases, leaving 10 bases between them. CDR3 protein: CASSLYAGANEKLFF. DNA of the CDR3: TGTGCCAGCAGCTTATACGCAGGGGCTAATGAAAAACTGTTTTTT.

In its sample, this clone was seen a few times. The CDR3 loop reads CASRNTGGSETQYF. The CDR3 DNA follows: TGTGCCAGCAGAAACACAGGGGGCTCGGAGACCCAGTACTTC. This chain links TRBV5-4 with TRBJ2-5; 9 nucleotides align to TRBD1. Germline-derived CDR1 and CDR2 are SGHNT and YYREEE (reference sequence). The CDR3 is made up of 14 amino acids. Trimming cost V 5 bases and J 5 bases; bases outside gene matches: 7.

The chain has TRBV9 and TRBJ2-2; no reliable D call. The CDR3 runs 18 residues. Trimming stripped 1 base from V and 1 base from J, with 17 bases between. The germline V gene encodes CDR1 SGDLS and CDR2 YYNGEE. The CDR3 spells CASSVSTLSQRNTGELFF. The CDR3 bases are TGTGCCAGCAGCGTATCCACCCTAAGCCAGAGGAACACCGGGGAGCTGTTTTTT.

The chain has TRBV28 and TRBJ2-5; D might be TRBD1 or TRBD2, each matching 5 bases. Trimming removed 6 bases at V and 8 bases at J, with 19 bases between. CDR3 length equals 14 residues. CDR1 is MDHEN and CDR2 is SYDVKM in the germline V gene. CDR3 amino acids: CASRAGTGLNTQYF. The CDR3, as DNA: TGTGCCAGCAGGGCCGGGACCGGCCTGAATACCCAGTACTTC. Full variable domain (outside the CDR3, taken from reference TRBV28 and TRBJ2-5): DVKVTQSSRYLVKRTGEKVFLECVQDMDHENMFWYRQDPGLGLRLIYFSYDVKMKEKGDIPEGYSVSREKKERFSLILESASTNQTSMYLCASRAGTGLNTQYFGPGTRLLVL.

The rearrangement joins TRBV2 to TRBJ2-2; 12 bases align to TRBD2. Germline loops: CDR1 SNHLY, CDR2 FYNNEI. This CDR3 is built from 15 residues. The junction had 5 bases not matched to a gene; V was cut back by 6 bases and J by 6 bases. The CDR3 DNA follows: TGTGCCAGCAGGGCAACTAGCGGGAGGTCCGGGGAGCTGTTTTTT. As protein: CASRATSGRSGELFF. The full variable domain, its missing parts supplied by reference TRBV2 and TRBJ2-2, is EPEVTQTPSHQVTQMGQEVILRCVPISNHLYFYWYRQILGQKVEFLVSFYNNEISEKSEIFDDQFSVERPDGSNFTLKIRSTKLEDSAMYFCASRATSGRSGELFFGEGSRLTVL.